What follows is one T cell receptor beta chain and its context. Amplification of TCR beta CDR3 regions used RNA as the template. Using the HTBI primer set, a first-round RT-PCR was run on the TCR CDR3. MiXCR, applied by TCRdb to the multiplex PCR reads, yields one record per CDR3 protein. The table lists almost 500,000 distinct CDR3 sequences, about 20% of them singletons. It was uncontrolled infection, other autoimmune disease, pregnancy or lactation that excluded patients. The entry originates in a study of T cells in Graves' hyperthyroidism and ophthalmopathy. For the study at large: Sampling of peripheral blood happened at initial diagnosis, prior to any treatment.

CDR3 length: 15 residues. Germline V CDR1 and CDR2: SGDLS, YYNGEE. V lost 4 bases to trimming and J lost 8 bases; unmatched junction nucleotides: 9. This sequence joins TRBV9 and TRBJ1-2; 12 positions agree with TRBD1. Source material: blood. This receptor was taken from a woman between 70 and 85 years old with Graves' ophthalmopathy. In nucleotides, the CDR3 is TGTGCCAGCAGCCGTGGGGGACAGGGGGCGTCGGGCTACACCTTC. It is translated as CASSRGGQGASGYTF.